This T cell receptor (beta chain) was retrieved from a study of cytomegalovirus exposure and HLA in healthy donors. Notes on the study in general: The study labeled under 200 TCR beta chains cytomegalovirus-associated.

With respect to this clone: The antigen is not known.

V was cut by 0 bases and J by 1 base, with 9 bases left in between. Germline V lookup: CDR1 LNHDA, CDR2 SQIVND (reference sequence). The CDR3 covers 15 residues. Produced via immunoSEQ multiplex PCR; TCRdb's table is partial and in-frame only. The sample yields fewer than 200,000 clones, under 95% seen once. Separation from the approximately 670-subject first cohort characterized the roughly 130-subject validation cohort, to which the donors belonged. The rearrangement uses TRBV19 and TRBJ2-5; D is perhaps TRBD2 (6 bases). The specimen sequenced was PBMCs. The clonotype was recovered from a woman aged 18-29 years in good health and CMV-seropositive. In nucleotides, the CDR3 is TGTGCCAGTAGTATAGAAGATAGCGGCCAAGAGACCCAGTACTTC. Translating it yields CASSIEDSGQETQYF.